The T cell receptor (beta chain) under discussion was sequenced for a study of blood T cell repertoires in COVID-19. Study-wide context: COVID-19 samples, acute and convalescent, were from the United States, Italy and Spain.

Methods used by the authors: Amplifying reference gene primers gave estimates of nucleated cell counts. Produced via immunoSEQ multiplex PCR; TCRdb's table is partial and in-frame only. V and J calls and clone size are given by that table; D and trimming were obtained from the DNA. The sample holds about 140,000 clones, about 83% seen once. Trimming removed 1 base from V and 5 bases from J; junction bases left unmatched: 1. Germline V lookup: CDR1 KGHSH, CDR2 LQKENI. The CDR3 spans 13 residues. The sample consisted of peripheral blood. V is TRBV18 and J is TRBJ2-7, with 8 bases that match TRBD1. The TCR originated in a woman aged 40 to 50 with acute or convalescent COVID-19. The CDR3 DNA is TGTGCCAGCTCACCACTGGACAGGGACGAGCAGTACTTC. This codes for CASSPLDRDEQYF.